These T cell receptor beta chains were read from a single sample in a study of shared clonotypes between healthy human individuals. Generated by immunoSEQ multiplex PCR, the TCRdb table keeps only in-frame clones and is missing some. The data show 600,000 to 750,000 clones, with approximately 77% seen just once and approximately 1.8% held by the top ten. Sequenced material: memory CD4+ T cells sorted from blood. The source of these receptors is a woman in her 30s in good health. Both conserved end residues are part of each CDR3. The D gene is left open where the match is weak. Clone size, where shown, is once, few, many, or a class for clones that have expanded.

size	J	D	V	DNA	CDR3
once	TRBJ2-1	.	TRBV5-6	TGTGCCAGCAGCTCCCTGAGAGGGTCCGGTGAGCAGTTCTTC	CASSSLRGSGEQFF
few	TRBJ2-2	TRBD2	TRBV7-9	TGTGCCAGCAGCCTCGGACTAGCGGGAGTAGAGACCGGGGAGCTGTTTTTT	CASSLGLAGVETGELFF
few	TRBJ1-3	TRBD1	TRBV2	TGTGCCAGCAGAGACCCCGGGACAGGGATGGGAAACACCATATATTTT	CASRDPGTGMGNTIYF
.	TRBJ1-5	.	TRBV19	TGTGCCAGTAGTATGGGAGACTTCAACAATCAGCCCCAGCATTTT	CASSMGDFNNQPQHF
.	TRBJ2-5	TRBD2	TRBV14	TGTGCCAGCAGCCACCCTCGGTATCGGTCTAGCGGGAAAGAGACCCAGTACTTC	CASSHPRYRSSGKETQYF
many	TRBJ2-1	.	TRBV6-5	TGTGCCAGCAGGGCCGGGACCAGTCGCTACAATGAGCAGTTCTTC	CASRAGTSRYNEQFF
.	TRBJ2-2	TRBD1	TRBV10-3	TGTGCCATCAGACGTAGCGGAACAGGGGGCTTGCGGACCGGGGAGCTGTTTTTT	CAIRRSGTGGLRTGELFF
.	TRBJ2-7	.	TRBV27	TGTGCCAGCAGGAAGCTGGATATCAACTACGAGCAGTACTTC	CASRKLDINYEQYF
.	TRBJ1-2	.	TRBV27	TGTGCCAGCAGTCTAACGCCAGGGGCAGAGTATGGCTACACCTTC	CASSLTPGAEYGYTF
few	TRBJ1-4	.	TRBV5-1	TGCGCCAGCAGCTTGAGGAACACAGAAAAACTGTTTTTT	CASSLRNTEKLFF
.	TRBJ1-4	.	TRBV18	TGTGCCAGCTCACCGGACACAGGCGGTGAAAAACTGTTTTTT	CASSPDTGGEKLFF
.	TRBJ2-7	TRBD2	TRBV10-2	TGCGCCAGCAGTGAGTGGCCTAGCGGAAAACTCGTCTACGAGCAGTACTTC	CASSEWPSGKLVYEQYF
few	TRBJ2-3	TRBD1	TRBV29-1	TGCAGCCTTTGGACAGGGGGTACAGATACGCAGTATTTT	CSLWTGGTDTQYF
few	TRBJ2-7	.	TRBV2	TGTGCCAGCAGTGAAGTCCCCTCTCTGTACTTC	CASSEVPSLYF
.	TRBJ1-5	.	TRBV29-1	TGCAGCGCGGGGACGACGCATTTT	CSAGTTHF
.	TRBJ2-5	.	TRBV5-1	TGCGCCAGCAGCTTGTTACAGGGTGGAGAGACCCAGTACTTC	CASSLLQGGETQYF